These 16 T cell receptor beta chains share one sample of origin, sequenced in a study of metastatic and nonmetastatic thyroid tumors. Through MiXCR, TCRdb re-clonotyped the PCR reads. The sample shows about 50,000 clones, less than 4.5% of them seen only once. There were no patients who had received any treatment before thyroid surgery. Sequencing was carried out using blood. Receptor source: a female donor with papillary thyroid cancer or a benign thyroid nodule (not recorded which). Some clones in this sample may be carry-over from other donors' samples.

Many counts were recorded for this clone. The CDR3 is CASSLTSGNTEAFF. CDR3 sequence (DNA): TGTGCCAGCAGCTTAACCTCAGGGAACACTGAAGCTTTCTTT. The V gene is TRBV11-1, the J gene TRBJ1-1, with unresolved D. Trimming took 2 bases from V and 1 from J, leaving 8 bases between them. CDR1 is SGHAT and CDR2 is FQDESV in the germline V gene (reference sequence). The CDR3 is 14 amino acids.

This clone has at least ten counts. This chain connects TRBV5-1 to TRBJ2-7; TRBD2 agrees at 15 bases. Germline CDR1 reads SGHRS; CDR2 reads YFSETQ. CDR3 size: 18 residues. After removal of 3 bases from V and 3 bases from J, the junction contained 10 bases not matched to a gene. The CDR3 spells CASSSGGLAGGPRYEQYF. The CDR3 DNA reads as TGCGCCAGCAGCTCCGGTGGACTAGCGGGAGGGCCCCGCTACGAGCAGTACTTC. The entire variable domain, with the rest obtained from reference TRBV5-1 and TRBJ2-7, is as follows: KAGVTQTPRYLIKTRGQQVTLSCSPISGHRSVSWYQQTPGQGLQFLFEYFSETQRNKGNFPGRFSGRQFSNSRSEMNVSTLELGDSALYLCASSSGGLAGGPRYEQYFGPGTRLTVT.

This clone was seen repeatedly, ten times or more. The rearrangement joins TRBV7-3 to TRBJ1-1; 8 nucleotides match TRBD1. From germline, CDR1 is SGHTA and CDR2 FQGTGA. The trim removed 2 bases at V and 1 base at J, leaving 3 bases unmatched. This CDR3 region has 15 residues. CDR3 protein: CASSLLGQGNTEAFF. Here the CDR3 DNA reads TGTGCCAGCAGCTTACTCGGACAGGGGAACACTGAAGCTTTCTTT.

This clone has a count of ten or more. The chain links TRBV28 to TRBJ2-7, with TRBD2 matching 12 bases. The J segment lost 4 bases and the V segment lost 2 bases, leaving 3 bases of the junction unmatched. The CDR3 contains 15 residues. Germline CDR1 is MDHEN and CDR2 is SYDVKM. CDR3 sequence reads: CASSLGLAGTYEQYF. CDR3 nucleotide sequence: TGTGCCAGCAGTTTAGGACTAGCGGGAACTTACGAGCAGTACTTC.

This clone showed up just a few times. At one boundary the junction diverges from the germline segment, which might be a read error. Distinct nucleotide sequences in the sample also encode this CDR3. This rearrangement joins TRBV27 to TRBJ2-3; D call uncertain. This CDR3 contains 13 residues. The germline V gene encodes CDR1 MNHEY and CDR2 SMNVEV (reference sequence). The CDR3 region has the DNA TGTGCCAGCCGTCAACTTAGCACGGATACGCAGTATTTT. It codes for CASRQLSTDTQYF.

This rearrangement joins TRBV6-1 to TRBJ2-2, with TRBD2 matching over 7 bases. Per germline, CDR1 MNHNS and CDR2 SASEGT. The CDR3 is 16 residues long. The trim removed 5 bases at V and 4 bases at J, leaving 10 bases unmatched. The CDR3 region is CASSPLAGVRTGELFF. CDR3 nucleotides: TGTGCCAGCAGTCCCCTGGCGGGAGTCCGCACCGGGGAGCTGTTTTTT.

This clone has a count of ten or more. V gene TRBV6-1 combines with J gene TRBJ2-6, with a tentative D call TRBD1 (6 bases). V lost 5 bases and J lost 2, with 10 bases in between. The CDR3 consists of 15 residues. Germline V gene lookup returns CDR1 MNHNS and CDR2 SASEGT. The CDR3 region has the DNA TGTGCCAGCAGTTACGGACAGACTGGGGCCAACGTCCTGACTTTC. Translation: CASSYGQTGANVLTF.

This clone has a count of ten or more. The gene calls are TRBV24-1 and TRBJ2-1, with TRBD2 identical over 12 bases. The CDR3 sequence is 17 residues long. V dropped 4 bases and J dropped 0; count of bases not matched to a gene: 3. Germline V gene data show CDR1 as KGHDR and CDR2 as SFDVKD. The CDR3 DNA sequence: TGTGCCACCAGTGACCAGACTAGCGGGAGCTCCTACAATGAGCAGTTCTTC. Translated, it gives CATSDQTSGSSYNEQFF.

This clone has just a few counts. The junction does not match germline at one end; this may be a read error. The chain recombines TRBV7-9 with TRBJ1-3; TRBD1 agrees at 8 bases. Germline assignment: CDR1 SEHNR and CDR2 FQNEAQ (reference sequence). This CDR3 region has 17 residues. CDR3 loop: CASINQGQGSSRNTIYF. The CDR3, as DNA: TGTGCCAGCATAAACCAAGGACAGGGTTCCTCTCGAAACACCATATATTTT.

The CDR3 region is CASSQGLRYEQYF. In DNA form, the CDR3 reads TGTGCCAGCAGCCAAGGTCTCCGCTACGAGCAGTACTTC. This chain uses TRBV11-3 with TRBJ2-7; D ambiguous. Trimming pared 5 bases from V and 3 bases from J, leaving 11 bases between. This CDR3 is 13 amino acids long. CDR1 and CDR2 (germline): SGHNT, YENEEA.

This clone was detected ten times or more. This chain connects TRBV7-9 to TRBJ2-1, with D unclear. Per the germline V gene, CDR1 is SEHNR and CDR2 is FQNEAQ (reference sequence). The CDR3 has 14 residues. Deletions cut 4 bases from V and 7 bases from J, with 14 bases between. DNA for the CDR3: TGTGCCAGCAGCTCACCAAACTTAGTGAATGAGCAGTTCTTC. Residues: CASSSPNLVNEQFF.

This clone has at least ten counts. The chain joins TRBV20-1 to TRBJ1-5, with 7 bases matching TRBD1. The CDR3 totals 14 residues. Unmatched junction bases numbered 4, after V lost 5 bases and J lost 0 bases. The germline gives CDR1 DFQATT, CDR2 SNEGSKA (reference sequence). This CDR3 is CSARDSYSNQPQHF. CDR3 coding DNA: TGCAGTGCTCGGGACAGTTATAGCAATCAGCCCCAGCATTTT.

This clone has ten or more counts. The chain links TRBV29-1 to TRBJ2-1; D might be TRBD2 (5 bases). V lost 0 bases to trimming and J lost 5 bases, with 14 bases between them. This CDR3 contains 15 residues. In germline, CDR1 is SQVTM, CDR2 ANQGSEA. CDR3 DNA sequence: TGCAGCGTTGAAGATCATAGCGCATGGAACAATGAGCAGTTCTTC. Protein: CSVEDHSAWNNEQFF.

Concerning this clone: The germline gene is not matched at one end of the junction; a read error may be the cause. Other DNA sequences within the sample encode an identical CDR3. The V call is TRBV6-1, the J call TRBJ2-1; 11 positions match TRBD2. Germline CDR1 and CDR2: MNHNS and SASEGT. The CDR3 is made up of 19 amino acids. CDR3 loop: CASSEFFSGRAGSYNEQFF. The CDR3 DNA reads TGCGCCAGCAGTGAATTCTTTAGCGGGAGGGCAGGCTCCTACAATGAGCAGTTCTTC.

This clone appeared a few times. A much bigger clone sits one base away, suggesting this may be a read error. The chain carries TRBV7-2 and TRBJ1-5, with D possibly matching TRBD1 (6 bases). This CDR3 region has 15 residues. V lost 1 base and J 4 bases, leaving 11 bases between the germline ends. CDR1 and CDR2 from the germline V gene are SGHTA and FQGNSA. The CDR3 loop is CASSLVGGGNQPQHF. The DNA for the CDR3 is TGTGCCAGCAGCTTAGTAGGGGGGGGGAATCAGCCCCAGCATTTT.

This clone was detected ten times or more. The chain recombines TRBV4-1 with TRBJ2-3; D possibly matches TRBD1 or TRBD2 (5 bases each). Germline-derived CDR1 and CDR2 are MGHRA and YSYEKL. V lost 1 base, J lost 4 bases, and 12 bases lay in between. This CDR3 has 15 residues. The CDR3 DNA is TGCGCCAGCAGCCAAGCTTGGGACGGGGCAGATACGCAGTATTTT. The encoded protein is CASSQAWDGADTQYF.